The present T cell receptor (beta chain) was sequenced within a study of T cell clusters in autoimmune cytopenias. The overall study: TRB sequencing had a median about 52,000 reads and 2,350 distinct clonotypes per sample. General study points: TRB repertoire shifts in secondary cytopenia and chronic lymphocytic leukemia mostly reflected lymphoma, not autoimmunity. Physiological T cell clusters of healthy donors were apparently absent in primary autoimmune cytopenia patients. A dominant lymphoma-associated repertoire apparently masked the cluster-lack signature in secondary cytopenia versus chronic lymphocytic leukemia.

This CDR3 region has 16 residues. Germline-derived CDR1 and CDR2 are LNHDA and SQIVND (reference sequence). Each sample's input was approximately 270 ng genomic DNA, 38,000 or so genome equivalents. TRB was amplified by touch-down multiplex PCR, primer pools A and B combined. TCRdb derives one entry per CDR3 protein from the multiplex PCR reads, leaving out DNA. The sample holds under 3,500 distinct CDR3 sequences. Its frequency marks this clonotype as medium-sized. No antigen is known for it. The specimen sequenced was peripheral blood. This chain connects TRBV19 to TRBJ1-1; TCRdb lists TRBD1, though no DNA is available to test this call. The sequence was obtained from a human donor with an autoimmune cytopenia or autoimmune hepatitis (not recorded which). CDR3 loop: CASSPITGGLDTEAFF. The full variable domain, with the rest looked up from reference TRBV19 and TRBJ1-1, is DGGITQSPKYLFRKEGQNVTLSCEQNLNHDAMYWYRQDPGQGLRLIYYSQIVNDFQKGDIAEGYSVSREKKESFPLTVTSAQKNPTAFYLCASSPITGGLDTEAFFGQGTRLTVV.